These 29 T cell receptor beta chains share one sample of origin, sequenced in a study of blood T cells in healthy people across ages. With a J-beta primer mix and a sample-barcoded 5' primer, a second PCR ran about 6 to 11 cycles. Each CDR3 protein is one row after TCRdb ran MiXCR on the 5' RACE reads. The sample contains over 450,000 distinct CDR3 sequences, less than 25% of which appear only once. The same sample was also used in a study of T cells of mothers and their children.

The sample was blood. All receptors come from a boy aged 10-17 years in good health.

The chain links TRBV6-6 to TRBJ1-2; 9 bases align to TRBD1. This CDR3 region has 15 residues. CDR1 and CDR2 from the germline V gene are MNHNY and SVGAGI (reference sequence). Germline trimming cut 5 bases from V and 6 bases from J; bases unmatched to any gene: 10. CDR3 in amino acids: CASSPTRQGGDGYTF. The CDR3 DNA reads as TGTGCCAGCAGTCCAACACGACAGGGGGGAGATGGCTACACCTTC.

This clonotype has more than one count but fewer than ten. V is TRBV24-1 and J is TRBJ2-1, with D unresolved. V gave up 2 bases and J gave up 10 bases, with 8 bases separating them. Germline loops: CDR1 KGHDR, CDR2 SFDVKD. This CDR3 is built from 12 residues. DNA for the CDR3: TGTGCCACCAGTGATTCGGGTAGCGAGCAGTTCTTC. This encodes CATSDSGSEQFF.

Only a few counts were recorded for this clonotype. The rearrangement links TRBV6-5 to TRBJ2-3; D is ambiguous. This CDR3 spans 17 amino acids. V was cut by 0 bases and J by 1 base, with 14 bases left in between. Germline CDR1 MNHEY, CDR2 SVGAGI. CDR3 amino acids: CASSYSSEAHGTDTQYF. CDR3 DNA sequence: TGTGCCAGCAGTTACTCTAGTGAGGCCCACGGCACAGATACGCAGTATTTT.

The chain couples TRBV6-1 to TRBJ2-4, with 10 bases fitting TRBD1. V lost 5 bases and J lost 1; bases outside the gene matches: 5. The CDR3 is made up of 16 amino acids. Germline V gives CDR1 MNHNS, CDR2 SASEGT. The DNA of the CDR3 is TGTGCCAGCAGTCCCCGACAGGGGGCGGCCAAAAACATTCAGTACTTC. Translated, it gives CASSPRQGAAKNIQYF.

This clonotype was observed a handful of times. The chain links TRBV12-3 or TRBV12-4 to TRBJ2-5; no clear D. This CDR3 has 14 residues. The V end lost 2 bases, the J end lost 0 bases, and 7 bases lay between the germline ends. As DNA, the CDR3 is TGTGCCAGCAGTTTACGGCGTTACCAAGAGACCCAGTACTTC. Its protein product is CASSLRRYQETQYF.

V is TRBV7-9 and J is TRBJ1-3; D gene ambiguous. This CDR3 region has 17 residues. CDR1 SEHNR and CDR2 FQNEAQ come from the germline V gene (reference sequence). The V and J ends lost 5 bases and 0 bases respectively, with 17 bases between them. The CDR3 bases are TGTGCCAGCAGCGTACCTCCTTCTTGGCTCTCTGGAAACACCATATATTTT. Translating it yields CASSVPPSWLSGNTIYF.

The genes are TRBV12-3 or TRBV12-4 and TRBJ1-6; no firm D call. The CDR3 extends over 14 amino acids. The germline V and J ends were trimmed by 6 bases and 5 bases, with 11 bases remaining between them. The CDR3 coding sequence is TGTGCCAGCAGACCTCAGTGGGATAATTCACCCCTCCACTTT. Translated: CASRPQWDNSPLHF.

The V call is TRBV21-1, the J call TRBJ2-5; the table's D call TRBD2 went unverified against the DNA. The J call may not be correct, given that the DNA end is closer to TRBJ2-7. TRBV21-1 constitutes a pseudogene. This CDR3 is built from 13 residues. CDR3 residues: CASSPARYYEQYF. CDR3 coding DNA: TGTGCCAGCAGTCCCGCGAGGTACTACGAGCAGTACTTC.

J is TRBJ1-5 and V is TRBV12-3 or TRBV12-4; maybe TRBD1 (5 bases). Trimming removed 7 bases from V and 4 bases from J, with 11 bases in between. CDR3 length: 13 amino acids. This CDR3 is CASNTGENQPQHF. Written as DNA, the CDR3 is TGTGCCAGCAACACGGGGGAGAATCAGCCCCAGCATTTT.

This clonotype showed up just a few times. The J gene is TRBJ2-1, the V gene TRBV9; no firm D call. V dropped 3 bases and J dropped 7 bases, with 14 bases sitting between them. The germline V gene has CDR1 SGDLS and CDR2 YYNGEE. CDR3 length: 14 amino acids. The CDR3 nucleotides are TGTGCCAGCAGCGCCTCGGGTCTTCGGAATGAGCAGTTCTTC. Translating gives CASSASGLRNEQFF.

V and J are TRBV25-1 and TRBJ2-1; maybe TRBD2 (6 bases). Trimming stripped 1 base from V and 5 bases from J, with 12 bases between. This CDR3 comprises 15 residues. Per germline, CDR1 MGHDK and CDR2 SYGVNS. CDR3: CASSESVAGHNEQFF. DNA for the CDR3: TGTGCCAGCAGTGAATCAGTTGCGGGACACAATGAGCAGTTCTTC. The complete variable domain, with remaining parts taken from reference TRBV25-1 and TRBJ2-1, reads EADIYQTPRYLVIGTGKKITLECSQTMGHDKMYWYQQDPGMELHLIHYSYGVNSTEKGDLSSESTVSRIRTEHFPLTLESARPSHTSQYLCASSESVAGHNEQFFGPGTRLTVL.

This sequence joins TRBV7-9 and TRBJ1-2; D is uncertain. V was pared by 5 bases and J by 2 bases, with 12 bases between. This CDR3 is 14 amino acids long. CDR1 SEHNR and CDR2 FQNEAQ come from the germline V gene (reference sequence). In nucleotides, the CDR3 is TGTGCCAGCAGCCCCCCAGTTTTAAACTATGGCTACACCTTC. Translated, it gives CASSPPVLNYGYTF.

This clonotype was seen a handful of times. The chain has TRBV12-5 and TRBJ2-5, with D possibly being TRBD2 (6 bases). The J call may not be correct, given that the DNA end is closer to TRBJ2-7. The germline V gene has CDR1 LGHNT and CDR2 FRNRAP. There are 16 residues in the CDR3. As DNA, the CDR3 is TGTGCTAGTGGTTTGGTACTGGGACTCCCGCTCTACGAGCAGTACTTC. Translating it yields CASGLVLGLPLYEQYF.

A single count supports this clonotype. The chain's CDR3 is CASSNRQDVTKNIQYF. The DNA of the CDR3 is TGTGCCAGCAGCAACCGACAGGATGTCACCAAAAACATTCAGTACTTC. V gene TRBV21-1 combines with J gene TRBJ2-4; TRBD1 reflects the table's D call only, with no check against the DNA. TRBV21-1 is labeled a pseudogene. The CDR3 contains 16 residues.

This clonotype came up many times. The chain links TRBV29-1 to TRBJ1-1, with D unresolved. V lost 4 bases and J 1 base, leaving 4 bases between the germline ends. This CDR3 has 11 residues. CDR1 is SQVTM, CDR2 ANQGSEA, per germline. The DNA of the CDR3 is TGCAGCGTTGCGGCGAACACTGAAGCTTTCTTT. The encoded protein is CSVAANTEAFF. Using reference TRBV29-1 and TRBJ1-1 for the parts outside the CDR3, the full variable domain is SAVISQKPSRDICQRGTSLTIQCQVDSQVTMMFWYRQQPGQSLTLIATANQGSEATYESGFVIDKFPISRPNLTFSTLTVSNMSPEDSSIYLCSVAANTEAFFGQGTRLTVV.

This clonotype was detected a few times. The chain is built from TRBV10-3 and TRBJ2-1; 12 bases are shared with TRBD1. Germline CDR1 ENHRY, CDR2 SYGVKD. The V segment lost 4 bases and the J segment 8 bases; nucleotides outside the gene matches: 3. This CDR3 has 14 residues. The CDR3 DNA follows: TGTGCCATCAGTGGGGACAGGGGGCTGGATGAGCAGTTCTTC. The encoded protein is CAISGDRGLDEQFF.

V is TRBV12-3 or TRBV12-4 and J is TRBJ2-5, with D perhaps TRBD1 (5 bases). The length of the CDR3 is 13 residues. V was shortened by 10 bases and J by 2 bases, with 14 bases between the two germline ends. The CDR3 loop is CATSRVEQETQYF. The CDR3 bases are TGTGCCACCAGCAGGGTCGAACAAGAGACCCAGTACTTC.

With respect to this clonotype: The junction departs from the called germline gene at one end, perhaps through a read error. The chain employs TRBV5-1 and TRBJ1-3, with 8 bases fitting TRBD1. Germline V gene data show CDR1 as SGHRS and CDR2 as YFSETQ. The CDR3 is 16 residues long. The CDR3 spells CASNLAGGYSGNTIYF. DNA of the CDR3: TGCGCCAGCAACTTGGCAGGGGGCTACTCTGGAAACACCATATATTTT.

This clonotype has just a few counts. The chain links TRBV6-5 to TRBJ1-2, with 9 bases lining up with TRBD1. Germline assignment: CDR1 MNHEY and CDR2 SVGAGI. The CDR3 is 13 residues long. Germline trimming cut 6 bases from V and 5 bases from J; bases unmatched to any gene: 4. The CDR3 loop reads CASRRDRGYGYTF. CDR3 sequence (DNA): TGTGCCAGCAGGAGAGACAGGGGGTATGGCTACACCTTC.

As to this clonotype: The junction shows a germline mismatch at one end, possibly a read error. The chain recombines TRBV7-9 with TRBJ1-1; tentatively, D is TRBD1 (5 bases). The CDR3 covers 13 residues. Germline lookup yields CDR1 SEHNR and CDR2 FQNEAQ (reference sequence). In DNA form, the CDR3 reads TGTGCCAGCACCTTTGGGGGATGGGCTGAAGCTTCCTTT. This translates into CASTFGGWAEASF.

V and J are TRBV4-3 and TRBJ2-3; 9 nucleotides align to TRBD2. The junction had 5 bases not matched to a gene; V was cut back by 0 bases and J by 1 base. This CDR3 is 17 amino acids long. The V gene's germline CDR1 is LGHNA and CDR2 YSLEER. CDR3 bases: TGCGCCAGCAGCCAAGATTTCCAGCGGGGGGGCACAGATACGCAGTATTTT. This gives the protein CASSQDFQRGGTDTQYF.

V and J are TRBV19 and TRBJ2-7; TRBD2 matches at 9 bases. Germline assignment: CDR1 LNHDA and CDR2 SQIVND (reference sequence). Trimming took 5 bases from V and 0 from J; bases not matched to a gene: 5. The length of the CDR3 is 15 residues. The CDR3 bases are TGTGCCAGTAGTGCTAGCGGGAAGAGCTCCTACGAGCAGTACTTC. Amino acid sequence: CASSASGKSSYEQYF.

There are many counts of this clonotype. The chain couples TRBV29-1 to TRBJ2-7; D perhaps matches TRBD1 (6 bases). The CDR3 has 11 amino acids. In germline, CDR1 is SQVTM, CDR2 ANQGSEA. Trimming removed 7 bases at V and 3 bases at J, with 10 bases between. The CDR3 spells CSGTQGYEQYF. The DNA for the CDR3 is TGCAGCGGGACACAGGGCTACGAGCAGTACTTC.

This clonotype was found a few times. The V and J genes are TRBV20-1 and TRBJ2-1; TRBD2 matches 8 bases. CDR1 is DFQATT and CDR2 is SNEGSKA in the germline V gene (reference sequence). Losses at the gene ends were 2 bases for V and 5 bases for J; bases not matched to a gene: 5. This CDR3 spans 14 amino acids. CDR3 sequence (DNA): TGCAGTGCTAGACCGGGACTAGAGGACAATGAGCAGTTCTTC. Its protein is CSARPGLEDNEQFF.

This clonotype came up many times. The chain recombines TRBV20-1 with TRBJ2-5; 8 bases fit TRBD2. Trimming at V came to 5 bases and at J to 2 bases, leaving 7 bases not matched to a gene. The CDR3 consists of 14 residues. The germline CDR1 and CDR2 sequences are DFQATT and SNEGSKA (reference sequence). The CDR3 DNA reads as TGCAGTGCTTGGGGGAGCGGGGGTCAAGAGACCCAGTACTTC. Protein product: CSAWGSGGQETQYF.

The J gene is TRBJ2-1, the V gene TRBV5-6, with D uncertain. Germline CDR1 is SGHDT and CDR2 is YYEEEE. V dropped 4 bases and J dropped 2 bases, with 13 bases sitting between them. CDR3 length: 15 amino acids. Written as DNA, the CDR3 is TGTGCCAGCAGCGGCAGTTTAAGAGCCTACAATGAGCAGTTCTTC. It is translated as CASSGSLRAYNEQFF.

This clonotype was counted only a few times. The rearrangement joins TRBV5-5 to TRBJ2-5, with D possibly being TRBD2 (5 bases). Trimming stripped 2 bases from V and 1 base from J, with 12 bases between. This CDR3 is built from 15 residues. Germline-derived CDR1 and CDR2 are SGHKS and YYEKEE (reference sequence). CDR3 amino acids: CASSFSRGSQETQYF. The CDR3 DNA reads TGTGCCAGCAGCTTCAGCCGGGGAAGCCAAGAGACCCAGTACTTC.

With respect to this clonotype: The junction does not match germline at one end; this may be a read error. The rearrangement links TRBV20-1 to TRBJ2-5; weak D call: TRBD2 (5 bases). The CDR3 runs 13 residues. From germline, CDR1 is DFQATT and CDR2 SNEGSKA (reference sequence). The CDR3 DNA reads as TGCGGTGCTAGAGGTTCAGAGGGTATCAAGCAGTACTTC. Residues: CGARGSEGIKQYF.

The chain uses TRBV20-1 and TRBJ2-5; maybe TRBD2 (6 bases). V gave up 2 bases and J gave up 5 bases, with 18 bases separating them. This CDR3 has 15 amino acids. Germline V gene lookup returns CDR1 DFQATT and CDR2 SNEGSKA (reference sequence). CDR3 sequence: CSARFLRDSGETQYF. In nucleotides, the CDR3 is TGCAGTGCTAGATTCCTCCGGGACTCCGGGGAGACCCAGTACTTC.